This T cell receptor (beta chain) was recovered during a study of T cell responses to AZD1222 COVID-19 vaccine. Remarks on this clone: Its matching antigen is unknown.

Trimming removed 2 bases from V and 5 bases from J; junction bases left unmatched: 9. The CDR3 contains 15 residues. Germline CDR1 reads LGHDT; CDR2 reads YNNKEL (reference sequence). Broader study findings: In a largely white British group with more females than males, clonal diversity was possibly underestimated.

Produced via immunoSEQ multiplex PCR; TCRdb's table is partial and in-frame only. The sample has some 80,000 clones, about 80% seen once. The chain carries TRBV3-1 (or the pseudogene TRBV3-2) and TRBJ2-7; 7 nucleotides align to TRBD2. The material was peripheral blood, obtained 28 days after the second dose of the MenACWY control vaccine. The source of this sequence is an adult who received the MenACWY meningococcal vaccine as a control. In DNA, the CDR3 is TGTGCCAGCAGCCAACAGACGGGAGGCCAGAACGAGCAGTACTTC. Translating gives CASSQQTGGQNEQYF.